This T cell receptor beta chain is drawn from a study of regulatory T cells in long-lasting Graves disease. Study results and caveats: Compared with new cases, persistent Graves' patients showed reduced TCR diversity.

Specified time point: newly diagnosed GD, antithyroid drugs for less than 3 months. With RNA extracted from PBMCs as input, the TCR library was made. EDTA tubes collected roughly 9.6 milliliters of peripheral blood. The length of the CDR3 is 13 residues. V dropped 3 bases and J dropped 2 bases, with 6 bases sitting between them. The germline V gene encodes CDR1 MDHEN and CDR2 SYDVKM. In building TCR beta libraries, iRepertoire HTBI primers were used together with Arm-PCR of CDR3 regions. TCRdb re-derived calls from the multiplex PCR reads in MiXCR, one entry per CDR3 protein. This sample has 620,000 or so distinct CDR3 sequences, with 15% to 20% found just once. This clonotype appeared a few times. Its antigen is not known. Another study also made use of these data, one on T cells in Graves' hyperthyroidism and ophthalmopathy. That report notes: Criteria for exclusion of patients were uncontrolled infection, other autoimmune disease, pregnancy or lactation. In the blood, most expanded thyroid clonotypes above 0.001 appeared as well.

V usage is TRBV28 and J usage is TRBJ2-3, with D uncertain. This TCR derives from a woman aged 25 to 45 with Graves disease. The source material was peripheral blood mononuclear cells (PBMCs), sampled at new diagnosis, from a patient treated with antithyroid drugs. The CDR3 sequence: CASSLRFTDTQYF. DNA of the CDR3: TGTGCCAGCAGTTTGAGGTTCACAGATACGCAGTATTTT.